This T cell receptor (beta chain) was found in a study of CD8 T cells in Susac syndrome. Random hexamers were used to reverse transcribe an amount of about 0.5 to 1 ug RNA. By means of immunoSEQ multiplex PCR, TCR beta CDR3 spanning 54 Vbeta and 13 Jbeta underwent amplification. From the immunoSEQ multiplex PCR reads, TCRdb called clonotypes with MiXCR, one entry per CDR3 protein. The sample has about 150,000 distinct CDR3 sequences; roughly 95% are singletons. In Susac syndrome patients, recently defined diagnostic criteria for definite or probable disease were met. The CDR3 spans 14 residues. Germline CDR1 and CDR2: SNHLY and FYNNEI. Unmatched junction bases numbered 5, after V lost 6 bases and J lost 3 bases.

V gene TRBV2 combines with J gene TRBJ1-2, with 9 bases aligning to TRBD1. The clonotype was recovered from a human donor with Susac syndrome. The sample taken for sequencing was CD4+ T cells from PBMCs. The CDR3 region is CASSRTGDHYGYTF. CDR3 nucleotides: TGTGCCAGCAGCCGGACAGGGGATCACTATGGCTACACCTTC.